The 7 T cell receptor beta chains reported below all come from one sample, sequenced in a study of T-cell memory formation after mild COVID-19. TCRdb called the 5' RACE reads again in MiXCR, with one record for every CDR3 protein. The sample lists about 180,000 distinct CDR3 sequences; about 18% were seen once. The sample was PBMCs or a T cell subset sorted from them (not recorded which). The receptors derive from a man younger than 30 who had mild COVID-19 (a few samples of this study predate the infection). Cell type and time point are not known.

This clonotype was counted a single time. This chain joins TRBV27 and TRBJ2-5; either TRBD1 or TRBD2 may fit D (6 bases each). The V end was cut by 2 bases, the J end by 5 bases, with 18 bases between. Germline V gene lookup returns CDR1 MNHEY and CDR2 SMNVEV (reference sequence). The CDR3 spans 16 residues. The CDR3 protein is CASSLRGVMRPETQYF. Here the CDR3 DNA reads TGTGCCAGCAGTTTAAGGGGGGTGATGAGACCCGAGACCCAGTACTTC.

Only a few counts were recorded for this clonotype. This sequence joins TRBV27 and TRBJ2-3; TRBD2 aligns across 9 bases. V dropped 8 bases and J dropped 6; count of bases not matched to a gene: 9. Germline V CDR1 and CDR2: MNHEY, SMNVEV (reference sequence). CDR3 length equals 14 residues. CDR3 in amino acids: CASSTSGERDTQYF. DNA of the CDR3: TGTGCCAGCTCGACTAGCGGTGAACGGGATACGCAGTATTTT.

This chain uses TRBV7-7 with TRBJ2-3; D might be TRBD2 (6 bases). Germline-derived CDR1 and CDR2 are SSHAT and FNYEAQ (reference sequence). The CDR3 contains 13 residues. V was pared by 5 bases and J by 10 bases, with 16 bases between. CDR3 loop: CASSQLGTPAQYF. Here the CDR3 DNA reads TGTGCCAGCAGCCAACTCGGGACTCCGGCGCAGTATTTT.

A few counts support this clonotype. The chain carries TRBV5-1 and TRBJ1-1, with D perhaps TRBD1 (5 bases). V lost 0 bases and J 1 base, leaving 10 bases between the germline ends. CDR3 size: 15 residues. The V gene's germline CDR1 is SGHRS and CDR2 YFSETQ. CDR3 nucleotide sequence: TGCGCCAGCAGCTTGGATGGGGGATCGAACACTGAAGCTTTCTTT. This sequence encodes CASSLDGGSNTEAFF.

This clonotype was observed a handful of times. The chain combines TRBV3-1 with TRBJ2-3; 9 bases fit TRBD2. CDR1 is LGHDT, CDR2 YNNKEL, per germline (reference sequence). Trimming took 4 bases from V and 13 from J; bases not matched to a gene: 18. The CDR3 runs to 16 residues. CDR3 in amino acids: CASSPRTSSGAAPEYF. The DNA of the CDR3 is TGTGCCAGCAGCCCCAGAACCTCTAGCGGGGCGGCCCCAGAGTATTTT.

This clonotype was recorded at least ten times. This rearrangement joins TRBV23-1 to TRBJ2-3, with 7 positions matching TRBD2. TRBV23-1 is treated as an ORF (open reading frame) with a function not yet certain. CDR3 length: 16 amino acids. V lost 2 bases, J lost 2 bases, and 7 bases stayed unmatched. CDR3 in DNA: TGCGCCAGCAGTCAACCGCCCGGGGGGTCCACAGATACGCAGTATTTT. It translates to CASSQPPGGSTDTQYF.

This sequence joins TRBV12-3 or TRBV12-4 and TRBJ1-3; no firm D call. V lost 0 bases to trimming and J lost 3 bases, with 6 bases between them. The CDR3 loop spans 14 amino acids. The CDR3 protein is CASSLANSGNTIYF. The CDR3 nucleotides are TGTGCCAGCAGTTTAGCGAACAGTGGAAACACCATATATTTT.